The 8 T cell receptor beta chains below were found in one sample sequenced in a study of beta chain features in type 1 diabetes (dated by TCRdb to the late 2010s). Library method: the immunoSEQ multiplex PCR assay. The entire amount of isolated RNA was reverse transcribed using the High Capacity cDNA Reverse Transcription Kit, so the sequenced TCRB transcripts were expressed ones. In TCRdb, the immuneACCESS table is reduced to in-frame sequences with V and J assigned. These tables do not hold every clone; where another copy was compared, an unresolved V gene accounts for under half, and the others remain unexplained. This sample gives 250,000 to 350,000 clones in total; approximately 10% of them show up just once. The ten largest make up about 0.015% of the sample. Input material: naive CD4+ T cells from blood. The cell subset or site tag for this specimen amounts to: true naive CD4+ T cells. These receptors were taken from a woman aged 25 to 39 in good health.

The chain has TRBV5-1 and TRBJ2-5; D remains ambiguous. The CDR3 covers 14 residues. Trimming left V 1 base short and J 5 bases short, with 12 bases between. Per the germline V gene, CDR1 is SGHRS and CDR2 is YFSETQ. DNA for the CDR3: TGCGCCAGCAGCTTGCGCCCGGGTGGGGAGACCCAGTACTTC. It specifies CASSLRPGGETQYF.

The chain joins TRBV7-8 to TRBJ2-1; 12 nucleotides agree with TRBD1. This CDR3 is built from 16 residues. The germline CDR1 and CDR2 sequences are SGHVS and FQNEAQ. With V trimmed by 5 bases and J by 5 bases, 7 bases remained unmatched. CDR3 in DNA: TGTGCCAGCAGCCTCCGGGACAGGGGGCTGGACAATGAGCAGTTCTTC. It specifies CASSLRDRGLDNEQFF.

This clone has only a few counts. The gene calls are TRBV6-5 and TRBJ2-7; 10 bases are shared with TRBD2. V shed 6 bases and J 4 bases; nucleotides not matched to a gene: 6. CDR3 size: 14 residues. From germline, CDR1 is MNHEY and CDR2 SVGAGI. Here the CDR3 reads CASRASGSGYEQYF. In nucleotides, the CDR3 is TGTGCCAGCAGGGCTAGCGGGAGTGGGTACGAGCAGTACTTC.

This clone has only a few counts. The chain has TRBV4-1 and TRBJ1-1; TRBD1 is a possible D gene (5 bases). V lost 0 bases and J lost 11, with 13 bases in between. CDR3 length: 13 amino acids. CDR1 and CDR2 (germline): MGHRA, YSYEKL. CDR3 protein: CASSQDPGFNAFF. CDR3 DNA sequence: TGCGCCAGCAGCCAAGATCCAGGGTTCAATGCTTTCTTT.

This clone has more than one count but fewer than ten. The chain joins TRBV6-5 to TRBJ1-5; no firm D call. CDR3 length: 14 residues. Deletions cut 6 bases from V and 0 bases from J, with 9 bases between. Germline V gene data show CDR1 as MNHEY and CDR2 as SVGAGI. In DNA, the CDR3 is TGTGCCAGCAGAAACAAAGATAGCAATCAGCCCCAGCATTTT. Protein sequence: CASRNKDSNQPQHF.

This clone turned up a few times. This chain uses TRBV20-1 with TRBJ2-7; D is perhaps TRBD2 (6 bases). CDR1 DFQATT and CDR2 SNEGSKA come from the germline V gene (reference sequence). Trimming removed 3 bases at V and 13 bases at J, with 16 bases between. The CDR3 is 11 residues long. CDR3 protein: CSARVGGVPYF. The DNA of the CDR3 is TGCAGTGCTAGGGTGGGGGGAGTCCCCTACTTC.

The V gene is TRBV4-3, the J gene TRBJ2-6; D is uncertain. Looked up from germline, CDR1 is LGHNA and CDR2 is YSLEER. Trimming shortened V by 0 bases and J by 5 bases, and 5 bases separated the two germline ends. This CDR3 has 14 residues. The CDR3 nucleotides read TGCGCCAGCAGCCAAGAATCTCGGGCCAACGTCCTGACTTTC. Protein sequence: CASSQESRANVLTF.

This clone was detected a few times. J is TRBJ2-7 and V is TRBV6-1, with a possible D match to TRBD1 (5 bases). CDR1 and CDR2 (germline): MNHNS, SASEGT. Trimming cost V 3 bases and J 4 bases, with 13 bases left between them. The CDR3 loop spans 14 amino acids. The CDR3 protein is CASSDSFQGYEQYF. CDR3 DNA sequence: TGTGCCAGCAGTGATTCTTTTCAGGGTTACGAGCAGTACTTC.